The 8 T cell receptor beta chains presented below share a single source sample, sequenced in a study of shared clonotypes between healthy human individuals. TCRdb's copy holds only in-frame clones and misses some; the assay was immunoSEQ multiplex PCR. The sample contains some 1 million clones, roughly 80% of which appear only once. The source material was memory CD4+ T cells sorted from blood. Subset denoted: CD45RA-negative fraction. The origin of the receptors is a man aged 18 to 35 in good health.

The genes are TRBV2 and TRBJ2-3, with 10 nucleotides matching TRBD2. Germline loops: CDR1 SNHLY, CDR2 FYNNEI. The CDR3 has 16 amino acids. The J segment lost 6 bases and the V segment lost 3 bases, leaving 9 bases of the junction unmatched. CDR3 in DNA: TGTGCCAGCAGTGATCATCAGCGGGAGGGCCCGGATACGCAGTATTTT. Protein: CASSDHQREGPDTQYF. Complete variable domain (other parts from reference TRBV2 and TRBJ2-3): EPEVTQTPSHQVTQMGQEVILRCVPISNHLYFYWYRQILGQKVEFLVSFYNNEISEKSEIFDDQFSVERPDGSNFTLKIRSTKLEDSAMYFCASSDHQREGPDTQYFGPGTRLTVL.

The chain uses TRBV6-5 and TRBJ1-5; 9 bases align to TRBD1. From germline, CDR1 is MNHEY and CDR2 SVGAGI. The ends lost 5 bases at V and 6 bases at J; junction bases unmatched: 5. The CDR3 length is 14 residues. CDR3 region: CASSQQGAGQPQHF. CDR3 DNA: TGTGCCAGCAGTCAACAGGGGGCCGGTCAGCCCCAGCATTTT.

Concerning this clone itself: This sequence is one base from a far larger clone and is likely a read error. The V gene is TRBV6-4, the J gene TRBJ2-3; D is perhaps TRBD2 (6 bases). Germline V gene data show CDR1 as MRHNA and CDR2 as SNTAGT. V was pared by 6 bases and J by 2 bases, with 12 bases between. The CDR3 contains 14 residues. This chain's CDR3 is CASSLGGVTDTQYF. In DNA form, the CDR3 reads TGTGCCAGCAGCTTAGGAGGGGTCACAGATACGCAGTATTTT.

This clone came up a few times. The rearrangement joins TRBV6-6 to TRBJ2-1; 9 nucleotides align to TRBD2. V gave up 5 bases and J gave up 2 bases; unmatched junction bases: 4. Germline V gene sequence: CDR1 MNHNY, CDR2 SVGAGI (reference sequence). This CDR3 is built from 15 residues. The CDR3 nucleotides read TGTGCCAGCAGTAGCGGCGGGGGGGCCTACAATGAGCAGTTCTTC. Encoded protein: CASSSGGGAYNEQFF.

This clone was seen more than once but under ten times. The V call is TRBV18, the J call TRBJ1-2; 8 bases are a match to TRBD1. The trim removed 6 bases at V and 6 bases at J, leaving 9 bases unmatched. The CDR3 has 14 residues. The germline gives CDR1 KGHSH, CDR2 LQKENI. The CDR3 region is CASSQRTGMDGYTF. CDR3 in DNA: TGTGCCAGCTCCCAAAGGACAGGGATGGATGGCTACACCTTC.

CDR3 sequence reads: CATGQGAATNEKLFF. The CDR3 coding sequence is TGTGCCACTGGACAGGGGGCGGCAACTAATGAAAAACTGTTTTTT. The chain uses TRBV6-1 and TRBJ1-4; the match to TRBD1 covers 11 bases. The V and J ends lost 10 bases and 0 bases, in that order; junction bases with no gene match: 4. Germline-derived CDR1 and CDR2 are MNHNS and SASEGT. The CDR3 covers 15 residues.

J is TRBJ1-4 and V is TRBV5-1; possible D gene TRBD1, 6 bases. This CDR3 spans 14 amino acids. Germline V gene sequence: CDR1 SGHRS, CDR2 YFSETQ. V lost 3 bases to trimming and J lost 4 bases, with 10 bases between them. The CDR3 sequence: CASSSGTSNEKLFF. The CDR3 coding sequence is TGCGCCAGCAGCTCCGGGACAAGTAATGAAAAACTGTTTTTT.

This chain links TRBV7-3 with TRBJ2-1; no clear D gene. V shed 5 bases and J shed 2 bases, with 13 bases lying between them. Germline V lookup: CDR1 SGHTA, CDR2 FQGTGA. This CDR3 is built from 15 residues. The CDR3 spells CASSLRAGAYNEQFF. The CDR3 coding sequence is TGTGCCAGCAGCCTAAGGGCAGGAGCCTACAATGAGCAGTTCTTC.